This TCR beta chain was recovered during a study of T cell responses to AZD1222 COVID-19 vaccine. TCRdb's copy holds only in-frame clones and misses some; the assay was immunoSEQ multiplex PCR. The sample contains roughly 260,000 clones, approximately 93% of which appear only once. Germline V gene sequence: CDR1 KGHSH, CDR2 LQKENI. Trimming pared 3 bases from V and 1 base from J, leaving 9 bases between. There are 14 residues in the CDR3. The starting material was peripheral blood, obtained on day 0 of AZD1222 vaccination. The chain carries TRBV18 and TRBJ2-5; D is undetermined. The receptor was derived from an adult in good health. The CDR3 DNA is TGTGCCAGCTCACCTCTTAGCAGCCAAGAGACCCAGTACTTC. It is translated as CASSPLSSQETQYF.